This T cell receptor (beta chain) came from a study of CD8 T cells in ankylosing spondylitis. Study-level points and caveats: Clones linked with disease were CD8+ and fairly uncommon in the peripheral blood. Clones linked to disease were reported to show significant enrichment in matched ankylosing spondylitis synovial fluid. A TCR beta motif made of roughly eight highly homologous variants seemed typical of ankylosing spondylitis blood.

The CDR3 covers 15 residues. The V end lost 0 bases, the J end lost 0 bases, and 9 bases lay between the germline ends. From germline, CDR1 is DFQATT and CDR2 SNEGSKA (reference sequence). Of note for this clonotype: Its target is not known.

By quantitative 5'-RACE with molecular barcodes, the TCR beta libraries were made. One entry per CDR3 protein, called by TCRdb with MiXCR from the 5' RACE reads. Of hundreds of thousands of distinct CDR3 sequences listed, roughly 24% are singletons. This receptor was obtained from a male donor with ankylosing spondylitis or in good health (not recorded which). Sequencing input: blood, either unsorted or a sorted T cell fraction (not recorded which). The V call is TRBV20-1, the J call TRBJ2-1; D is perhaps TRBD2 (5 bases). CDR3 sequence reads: CSAREGSGSYNEQFF. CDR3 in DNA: TGCAGTGCTAGAGAAGGCAGCGGCTCCTACAATGAGCAGTTCTTC.